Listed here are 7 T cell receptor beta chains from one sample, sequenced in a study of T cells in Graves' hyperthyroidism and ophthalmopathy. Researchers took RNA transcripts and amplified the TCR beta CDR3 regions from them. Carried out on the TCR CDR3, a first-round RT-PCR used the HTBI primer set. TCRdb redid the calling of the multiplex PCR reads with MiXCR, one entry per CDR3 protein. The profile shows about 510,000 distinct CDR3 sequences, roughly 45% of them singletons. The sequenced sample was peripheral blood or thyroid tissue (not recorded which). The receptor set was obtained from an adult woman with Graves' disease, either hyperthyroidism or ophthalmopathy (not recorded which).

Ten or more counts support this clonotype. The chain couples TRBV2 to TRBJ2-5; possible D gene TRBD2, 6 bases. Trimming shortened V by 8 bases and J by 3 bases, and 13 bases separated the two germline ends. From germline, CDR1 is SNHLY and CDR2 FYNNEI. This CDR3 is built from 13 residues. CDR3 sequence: CASSLAEKETQYF. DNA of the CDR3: TGTGCCAGCTCGTTAGCGGAAAAAGAGACCCAGTACTTC.

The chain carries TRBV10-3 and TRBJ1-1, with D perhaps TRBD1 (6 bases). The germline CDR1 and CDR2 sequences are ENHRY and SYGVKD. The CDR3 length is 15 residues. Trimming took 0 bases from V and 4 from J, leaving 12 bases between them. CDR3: CAISESAGEGTEAFF. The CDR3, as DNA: TGTGCCATCAGTGAGTCGGCAGGGGAGGGCACTGAAGCTTTCTTT.

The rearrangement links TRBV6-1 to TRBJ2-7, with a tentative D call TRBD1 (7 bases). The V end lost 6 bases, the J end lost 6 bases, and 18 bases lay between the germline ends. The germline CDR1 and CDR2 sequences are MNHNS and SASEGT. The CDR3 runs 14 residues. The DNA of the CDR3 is TGTGCCAGCAGCCGACAGGGAGGCGGCGGCGAGCAGTACTTC. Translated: CASSRQGGGGEQYF.

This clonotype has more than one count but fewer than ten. The CDR3 nucleotides read TGTGCCAGCAGGGACTTCATGAACACTGAAGCTTTCTTT. Translating gives CASRDFMNTEAFF. V gene TRBV6-2 or TRBV6-3 combines with J gene TRBJ1-1, with D unresolved. CDR3 size: 13 residues. Germline V CDR1 and CDR2: MNHEY, SVGEGT. V lost 6 bases and J 0 bases, leaving 8 bases between the germline ends.

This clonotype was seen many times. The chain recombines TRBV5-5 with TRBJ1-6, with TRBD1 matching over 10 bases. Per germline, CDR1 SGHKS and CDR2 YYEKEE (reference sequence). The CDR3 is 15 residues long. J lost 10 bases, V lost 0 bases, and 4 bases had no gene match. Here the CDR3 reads CASSLGDRGWSPLHF. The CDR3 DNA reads TGTGCCAGCAGCTTGGGGGACAGGGGTTGGTCACCCCTCCACTTT.

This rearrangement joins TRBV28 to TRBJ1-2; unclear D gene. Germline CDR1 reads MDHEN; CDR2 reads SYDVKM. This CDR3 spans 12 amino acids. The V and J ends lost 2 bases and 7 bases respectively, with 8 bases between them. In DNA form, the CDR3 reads TGTGCCAGCAGTTTAGAGTTTACTGGCTACACCTTC. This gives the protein CASSLEFTGYTF.

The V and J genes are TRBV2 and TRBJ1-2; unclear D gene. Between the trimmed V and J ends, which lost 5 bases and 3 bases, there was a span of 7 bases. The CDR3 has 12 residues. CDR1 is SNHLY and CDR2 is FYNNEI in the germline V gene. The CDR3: CASSSTYYGYTF. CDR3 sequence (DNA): TGTGCCAGCAGTTCAACCTACTATGGCTACACCTTC.